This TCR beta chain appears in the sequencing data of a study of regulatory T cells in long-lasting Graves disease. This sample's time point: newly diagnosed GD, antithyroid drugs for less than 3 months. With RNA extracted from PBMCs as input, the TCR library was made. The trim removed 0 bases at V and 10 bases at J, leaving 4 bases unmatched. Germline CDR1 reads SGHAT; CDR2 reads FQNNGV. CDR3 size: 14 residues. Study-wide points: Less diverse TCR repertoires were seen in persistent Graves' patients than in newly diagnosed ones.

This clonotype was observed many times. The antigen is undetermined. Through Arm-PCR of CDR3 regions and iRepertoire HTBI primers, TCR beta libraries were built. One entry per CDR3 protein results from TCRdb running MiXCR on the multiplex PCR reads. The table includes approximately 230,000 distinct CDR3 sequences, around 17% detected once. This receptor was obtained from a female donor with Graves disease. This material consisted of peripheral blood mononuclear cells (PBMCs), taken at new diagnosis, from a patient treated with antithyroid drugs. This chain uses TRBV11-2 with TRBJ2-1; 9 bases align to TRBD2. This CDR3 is CASSLDLAGREQFF. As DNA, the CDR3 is TGTGCCAGCAGCTTAGATCTAGCGGGACGGGAGCAGTTCTTC.